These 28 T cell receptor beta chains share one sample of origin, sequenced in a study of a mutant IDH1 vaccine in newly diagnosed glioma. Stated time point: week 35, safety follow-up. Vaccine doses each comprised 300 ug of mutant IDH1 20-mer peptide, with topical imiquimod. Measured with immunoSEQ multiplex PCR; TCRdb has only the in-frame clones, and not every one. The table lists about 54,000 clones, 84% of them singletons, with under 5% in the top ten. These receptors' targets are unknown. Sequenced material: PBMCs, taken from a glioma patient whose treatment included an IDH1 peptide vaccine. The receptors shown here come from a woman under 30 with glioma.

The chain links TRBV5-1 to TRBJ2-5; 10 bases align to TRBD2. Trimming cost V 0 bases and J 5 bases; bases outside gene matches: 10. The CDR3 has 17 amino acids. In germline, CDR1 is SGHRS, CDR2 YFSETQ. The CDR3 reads CASSLAGVAGGLETQYF. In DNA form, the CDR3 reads TGCGCCAGCAGCTTGGCGGGAGTAGCGGGGGGCCTGGAGACCCAGTACTTC. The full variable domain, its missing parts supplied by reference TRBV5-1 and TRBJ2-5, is KAGVTQTPRYLIKTRGQQVTLSCSPISGHRSVSWYQQTPGQGLQFLFEYFSETQRNKGNFPGRFSGRQFSNSRSEMNVSTLELGDSALYLCASSLAGVAGGLETQYFGPGTRLLVL.

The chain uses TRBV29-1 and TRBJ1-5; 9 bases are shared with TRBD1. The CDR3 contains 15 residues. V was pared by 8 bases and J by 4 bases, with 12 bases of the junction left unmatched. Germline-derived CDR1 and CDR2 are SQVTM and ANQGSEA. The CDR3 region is CSPRDREETNQPQHF. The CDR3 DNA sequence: TGCAGCCCGAGGGACAGGGAAGAAACAAATCAGCCCCAGCATTTT.

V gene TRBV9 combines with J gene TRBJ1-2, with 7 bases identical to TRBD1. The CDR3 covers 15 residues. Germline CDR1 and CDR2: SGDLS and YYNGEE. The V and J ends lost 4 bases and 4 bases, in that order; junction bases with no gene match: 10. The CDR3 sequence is CASSITSGTAYGYTF. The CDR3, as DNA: TGTGCCAGCAGCATAACTTCCGGGACAGCCTATGGCTACACCTTC.

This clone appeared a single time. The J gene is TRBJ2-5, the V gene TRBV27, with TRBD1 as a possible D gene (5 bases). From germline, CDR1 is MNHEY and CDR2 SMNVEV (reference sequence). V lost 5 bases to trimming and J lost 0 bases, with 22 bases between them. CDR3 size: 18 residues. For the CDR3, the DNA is TGTGCCAGCAGTCCCCTCCAACCAGGGTCACGGGACCAAGAGACCCAGTACTTC. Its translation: CASSPLQPGSRDQETQYF.

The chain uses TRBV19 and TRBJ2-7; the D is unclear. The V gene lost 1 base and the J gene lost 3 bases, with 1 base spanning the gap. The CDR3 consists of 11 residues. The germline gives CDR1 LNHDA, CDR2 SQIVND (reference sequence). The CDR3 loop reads CASSIGYEQYF. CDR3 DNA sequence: TGTGCCAGTAGTATAGGCTACGAGCAGTACTTC. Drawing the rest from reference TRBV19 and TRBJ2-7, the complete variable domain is DGGITQSPKYLFRKEGQNVTLSCEQNLNHDAMYWYRQDPGQGLRLIYYSQIVNDFQKGDIAEGYSVSREKKESFPLTVTSAQKNPTAFYLCASSIGYEQYFGPGTRLTVT.

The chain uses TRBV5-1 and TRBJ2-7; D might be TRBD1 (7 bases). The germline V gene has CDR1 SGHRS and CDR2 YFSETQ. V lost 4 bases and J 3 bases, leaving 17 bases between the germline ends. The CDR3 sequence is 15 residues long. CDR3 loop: CASSPEPQGGYEQYF. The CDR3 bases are TGCGCCAGCAGCCCCGAGCCCCAGGGGGGCTACGAGCAGTACTTC.

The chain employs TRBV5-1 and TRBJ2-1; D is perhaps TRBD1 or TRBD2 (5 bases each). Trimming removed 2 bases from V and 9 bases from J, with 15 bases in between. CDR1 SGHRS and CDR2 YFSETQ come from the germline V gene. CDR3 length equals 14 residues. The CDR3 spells CASSFGREHSEQFF. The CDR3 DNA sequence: TGCGCCAGCAGCTTCGGCAGGGAGCATAGTGAGCAGTTCTTC.

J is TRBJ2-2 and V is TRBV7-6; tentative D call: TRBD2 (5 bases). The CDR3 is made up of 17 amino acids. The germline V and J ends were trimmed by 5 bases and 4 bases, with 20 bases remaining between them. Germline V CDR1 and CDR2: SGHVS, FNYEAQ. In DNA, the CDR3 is TGTGCCAGCAGCCCACTTTATGGTGGGAGCGTCACCGGGGAGCTGTTTTTT. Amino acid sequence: CASSPLYGGSVTGELFF.

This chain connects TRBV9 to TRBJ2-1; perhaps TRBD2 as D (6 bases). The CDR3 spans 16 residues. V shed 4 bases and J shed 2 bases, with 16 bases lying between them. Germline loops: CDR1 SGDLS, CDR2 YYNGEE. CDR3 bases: TGTGCCAGCAGCCCCGAGCTGGCGGGGACCTACAATGAGCAGTTCTTC. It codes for CASSPELAGTYNEQFF.

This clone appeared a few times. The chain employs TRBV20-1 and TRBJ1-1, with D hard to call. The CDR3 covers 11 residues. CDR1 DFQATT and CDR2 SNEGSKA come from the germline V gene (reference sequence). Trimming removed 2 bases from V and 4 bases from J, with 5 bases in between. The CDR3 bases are TGCAGTGCTAGATTGGGCACTGAAGCTTTCTTT. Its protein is CSARLGTEAFF.

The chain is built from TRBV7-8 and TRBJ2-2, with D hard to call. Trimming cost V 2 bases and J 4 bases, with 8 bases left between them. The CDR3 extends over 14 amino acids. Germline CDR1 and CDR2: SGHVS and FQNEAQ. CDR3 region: CASSLRESTGELFF. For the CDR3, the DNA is TGTGCCAGCAGCTTAAGGGAATCCACCGGGGAGCTGTTTTTT.

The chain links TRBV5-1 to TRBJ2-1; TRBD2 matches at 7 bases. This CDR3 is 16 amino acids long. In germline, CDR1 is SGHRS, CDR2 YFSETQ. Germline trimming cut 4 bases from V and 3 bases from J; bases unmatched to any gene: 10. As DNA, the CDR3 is TGCGCCAGCAGCCCGGGGGGATCTACCGGCTACAATGAGCAGTTCTTC. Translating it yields CASSPGGSTGYNEQFF.

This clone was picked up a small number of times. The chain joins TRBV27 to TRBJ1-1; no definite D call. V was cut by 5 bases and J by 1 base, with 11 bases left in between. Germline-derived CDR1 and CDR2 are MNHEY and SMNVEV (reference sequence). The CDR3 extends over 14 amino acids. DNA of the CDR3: TGTGCCAGCAGTCTGCTAACCGGGAACACTGAAGCTTTCTTT. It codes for CASSLLTGNTEAFF.

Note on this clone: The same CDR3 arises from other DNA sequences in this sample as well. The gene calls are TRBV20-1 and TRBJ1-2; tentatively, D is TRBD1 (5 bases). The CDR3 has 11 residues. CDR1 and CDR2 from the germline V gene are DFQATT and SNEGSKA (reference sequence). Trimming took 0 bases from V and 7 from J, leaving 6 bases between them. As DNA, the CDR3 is TGCAGTGCTAGAGACAGGGTTGGCTACACCTTC. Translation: CSARDRVGYTF.

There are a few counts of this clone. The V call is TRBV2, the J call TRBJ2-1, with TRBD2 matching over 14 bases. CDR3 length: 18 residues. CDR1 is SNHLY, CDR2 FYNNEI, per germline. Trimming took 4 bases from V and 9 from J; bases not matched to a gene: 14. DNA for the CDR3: TGTGCCAGCAGTGGGAGACTAGCGGGAGGGCCGAGGGGGGGTGAGCAGTTCTTC. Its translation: CASSGRLAGGPRGGEQFF.

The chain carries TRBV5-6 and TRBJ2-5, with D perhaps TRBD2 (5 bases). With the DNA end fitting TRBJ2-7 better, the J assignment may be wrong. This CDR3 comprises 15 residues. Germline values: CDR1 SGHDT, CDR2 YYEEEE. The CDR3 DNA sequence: TGTGCCAGCAGCTTACTAGGATCAGGCTTCTACGAGCAGTACTTC. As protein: CASSLLGSGFYEQYF.

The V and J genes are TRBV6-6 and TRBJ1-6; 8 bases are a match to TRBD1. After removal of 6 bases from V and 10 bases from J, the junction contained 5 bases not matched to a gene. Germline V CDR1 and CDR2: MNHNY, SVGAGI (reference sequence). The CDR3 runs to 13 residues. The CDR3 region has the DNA TGTGCCAGCAGCCGACAGGGGAACTCACCCCTCCACTTT. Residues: CASSRQGNSPLHF.

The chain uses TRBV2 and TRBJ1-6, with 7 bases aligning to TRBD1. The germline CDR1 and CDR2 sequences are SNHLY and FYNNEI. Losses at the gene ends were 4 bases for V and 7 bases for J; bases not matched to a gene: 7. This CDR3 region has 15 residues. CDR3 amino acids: CASSVLEGANSPLHF. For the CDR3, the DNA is TGTGCCAGCAGTGTGCTTGAGGGGGCGAATTCACCCCTCCACTTT.

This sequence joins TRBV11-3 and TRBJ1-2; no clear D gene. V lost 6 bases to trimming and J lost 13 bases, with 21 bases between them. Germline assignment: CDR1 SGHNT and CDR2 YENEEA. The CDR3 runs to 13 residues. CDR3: CASSSLADRLVTF. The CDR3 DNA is TGTGCCAGCAGTTCCCTGGCTGATCGCTTAGTCACCTTC.

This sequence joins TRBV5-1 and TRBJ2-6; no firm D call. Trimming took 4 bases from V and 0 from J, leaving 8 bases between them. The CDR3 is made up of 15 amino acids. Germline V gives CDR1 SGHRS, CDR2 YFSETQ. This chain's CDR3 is CASSPVLSGANVLTF. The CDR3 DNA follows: TGCGCCAGCAGCCCGGTCCTCTCTGGGGCCAACGTCCTGACTTTC.

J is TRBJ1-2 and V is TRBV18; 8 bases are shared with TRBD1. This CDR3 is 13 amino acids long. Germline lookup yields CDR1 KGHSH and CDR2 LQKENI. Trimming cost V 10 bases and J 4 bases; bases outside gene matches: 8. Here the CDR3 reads CATTTQGAYGYTF. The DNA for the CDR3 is TGTGCCACCACTACCCAGGGGGCCTATGGCTACACCTTC. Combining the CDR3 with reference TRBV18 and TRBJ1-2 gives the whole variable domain NAGVMQNPRHLVRRRGQEARLRCSPMKGHSHVYWYRQLPEEGLKFMVYLQKENIIDESGMPKERFSAEFPKEGPSILRIQQVVRGDSAAYFCATTTQGAYGYTFGSGTRLTVV.

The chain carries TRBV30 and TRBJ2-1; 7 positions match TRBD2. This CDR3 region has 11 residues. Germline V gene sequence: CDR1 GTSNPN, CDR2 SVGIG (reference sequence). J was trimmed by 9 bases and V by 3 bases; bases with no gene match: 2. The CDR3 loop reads CAWRWGGEQFF. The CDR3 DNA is TGTGCCTGGAGATGGGGGGGTGAGCAGTTCTTC.

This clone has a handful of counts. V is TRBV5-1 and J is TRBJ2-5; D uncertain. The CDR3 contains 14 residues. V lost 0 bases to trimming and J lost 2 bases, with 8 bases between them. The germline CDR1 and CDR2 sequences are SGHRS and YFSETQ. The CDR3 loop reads CASSLEQPQETQYF. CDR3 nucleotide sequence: TGCGCCAGCAGCTTGGAACAGCCACAAGAGACCCAGTACTTC.

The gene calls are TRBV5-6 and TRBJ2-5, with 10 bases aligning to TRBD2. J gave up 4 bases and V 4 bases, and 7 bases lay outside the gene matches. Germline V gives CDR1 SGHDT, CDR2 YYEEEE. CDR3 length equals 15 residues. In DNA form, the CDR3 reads TGTGCCAGCAGCCAGCTAGCGGGGGATCTAGAGACCCAGTACTTC. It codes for CASSQLAGDLETQYF.

CDR3 DNA: TGTGCCAGCAGTACTCGACCCGGGACAGGACCTGAAGCTTTCTTT. It translates to CASSTRPGTGPEAFF. The chain recombines TRBV2 with TRBJ1-1; 8 bases fit TRBD1. V shed 5 bases, J shed 6 bases, and the junction held 11 bases outside the gene matches. The germline V gene has CDR1 SNHLY and CDR2 FYNNEI. CDR3 length equals 15 residues.

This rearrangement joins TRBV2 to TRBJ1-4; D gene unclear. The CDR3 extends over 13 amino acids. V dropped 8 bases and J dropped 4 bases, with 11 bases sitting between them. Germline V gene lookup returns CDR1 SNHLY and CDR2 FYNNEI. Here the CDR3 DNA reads TGTGCCAGCCGGACGGACGATAATGAAAAACTGTTTTTT. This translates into CASRTDDNEKLFF.

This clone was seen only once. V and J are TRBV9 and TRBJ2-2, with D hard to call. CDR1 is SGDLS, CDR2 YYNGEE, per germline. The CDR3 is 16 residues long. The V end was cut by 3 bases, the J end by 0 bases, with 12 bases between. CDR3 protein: CASSATTGANTGELFF. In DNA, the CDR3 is TGTGCCAGCAGCGCGACAACCGGAGCGAACACCGGGGAGCTGTTTTTT.

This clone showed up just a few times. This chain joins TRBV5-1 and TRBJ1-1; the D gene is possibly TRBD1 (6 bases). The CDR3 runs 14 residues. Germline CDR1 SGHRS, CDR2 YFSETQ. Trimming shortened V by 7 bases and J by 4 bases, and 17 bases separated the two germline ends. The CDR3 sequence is CASFPGGPGTEAFF. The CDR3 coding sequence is TGCGCCAGCTTCCCTGGGGGGCCGGGCACTGAAGCTTTCTTT.